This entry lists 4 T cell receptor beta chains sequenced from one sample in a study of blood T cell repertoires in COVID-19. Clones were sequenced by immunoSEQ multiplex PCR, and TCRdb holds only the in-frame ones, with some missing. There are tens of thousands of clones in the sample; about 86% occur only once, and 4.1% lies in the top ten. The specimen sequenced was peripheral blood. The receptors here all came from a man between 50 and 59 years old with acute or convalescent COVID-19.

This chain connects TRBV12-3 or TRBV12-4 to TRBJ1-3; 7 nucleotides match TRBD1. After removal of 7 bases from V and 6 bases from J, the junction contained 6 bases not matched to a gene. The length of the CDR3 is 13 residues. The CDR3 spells CASTPGTENTIYF. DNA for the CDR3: TGTGCCAGCACCCCCGGGACAGAAAACACCATATATTTT.

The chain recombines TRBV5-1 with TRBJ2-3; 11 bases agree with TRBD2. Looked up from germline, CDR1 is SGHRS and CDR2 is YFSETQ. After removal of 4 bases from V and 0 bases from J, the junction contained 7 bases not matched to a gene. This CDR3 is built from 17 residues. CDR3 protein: CASSLMLAGGSTDTQYF. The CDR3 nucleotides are TGCGCCAGCAGCCTCATGTTAGCGGGGGGGAGCACAGATACGCAGTATTTT.

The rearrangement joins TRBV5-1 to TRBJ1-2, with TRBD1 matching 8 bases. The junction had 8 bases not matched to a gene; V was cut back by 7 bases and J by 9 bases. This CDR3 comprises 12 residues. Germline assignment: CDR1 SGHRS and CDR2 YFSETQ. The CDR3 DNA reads TGCGCCAGCGGAGACAGGGGCTTAAGCTACACCTTC. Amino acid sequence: CASGDRGLSYTF. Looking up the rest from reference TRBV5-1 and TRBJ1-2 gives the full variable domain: KAGVTQTPRYLIKTRGQQVTLSCSPISGHRSVSWYQQTPGQGLQFLFEYFSETQRNKGNFPGRFSGRQFSNSRSEMNVSTLELGDSALYLCASGDRGLSYTFGSGTRLTVV.

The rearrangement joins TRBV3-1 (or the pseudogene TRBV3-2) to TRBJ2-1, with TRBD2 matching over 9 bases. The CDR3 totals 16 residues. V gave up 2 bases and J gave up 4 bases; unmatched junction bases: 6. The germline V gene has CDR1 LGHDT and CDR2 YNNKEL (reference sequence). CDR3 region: CASSQTVAGAYNEQFF. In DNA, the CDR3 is TGTGCCAGCAGCCAAACCGTAGCGGGAGCGTACAATGAGCAGTTCTTC.